Listed below are T cell receptor beta chains from one sample, sequenced in a study of blood T cells in healthy people across ages. Via MiXCR, TCRdb re-called the 5' RACE reads, giving one row per CDR3 protein. Of about 1,400,000 distinct CDR3 sequences in the sample, around 55% were seen once. The specimen sequenced was blood. The receptors were gathered from a man between 18 and 29 years old in good health. CDR3s include the opening cysteine and the closing phenylalanine or tryptophan. The D gene is left open where the match is weak. Clone size is given for some rows only: seen once, a few or many times, or a class if the clone is expanded.

CDR3 | DNA | size | J | D | V
CASSLVGTEGLERANEQFF | TGTGCCAGCAGCTTAGTTGGGACAGAGGGTCTCGAACGGGCCAATGAGCAGTTCTTC | NA | TRBJ2-1 | TRBD1 | TRBV7-9
CASSPSWLAGWGASYNEQFF | TGTGCCAGCAGTCCCTCTTGGCTAGCGGGCTGGGGGGCGTCCTACAATGAGCAGTTCTTC | NA | TRBJ2-1 | TRBD2 | TRBV6-1
CASSLEDRANEQFF | TGCGCCAGCAGCTTGGAAGACAGGGCAAATGAGCAGTTCTTC | NA | TRBJ2-1 | TRBD1 | TRBV5-1
CASSEDREAYEQYF | TGTGCCAGCAGTGAAGACAGGGAGGCCTACGAGCAGTACTTC | NA | TRBJ2-7 | NA | TRBV25-1
CASSPFRPRSYEQYF | TGTGCCAGCAGCCCCTTCCGTCCCCGGTCCTACGAGCAGTACTTC | NA | TRBJ2-7 | NA | TRBV7-9
CASSLVRGMGFSGANVLTF | TGTGCCAGCAGCTTAGTGCGAGGGATGGGGTTCTCTGGGGCCAACGTCCTGACTTTC | NA | TRBJ2-6 | NA | TRBV7-6
CASRTSSGQGSYNSPLHF | TGTGCCAGCAGGACCTCCTCCGGACAGGGGTCCTATAATTCACCCCTCCACTTT | NA | TRBJ1-6 | TRBD1 | TRBV27
CASSHEGDGTDTQYF | TGTGCCAGCAGTCATGAAGGGGACGGCACAGATACGCAGTATTTT | NA | TRBJ2-3 | NA | TRBV27
CASSFRASGAYEQYF | TGTGCCAGCAGCTTCCGGGCTAGCGGGGCATACGAGCAGTACTTC | once | TRBJ2-7 | TRBD2 | TRBV7-2
CASSADGGYTF | TGTGCCAGCAGCGCAGACGGGGGCTACACCTTC | few | TRBJ1-2 | NA | TRBV25-1
CSATTTGALNTEAFF | TGCAGTGCTACTACGACGGGGGCCTTGAACACTGAAGCTTTCTTT | NA | TRBJ1-1 | NA | TRBV20-1
CATTSGRGETQYF | TGTGCCACCACTAGCGGGAGGGGAGAGACCCAGTACTTC | NA | TRBJ2-5 | TRBD2 | TRBV12-3/TRBV12-4
CSVEDRSGLDYNEQFF | TGCAGCGTTGAGGACCGGAGTGGACTAGACTACAATGAGCAGTTCTTC | NA | TRBJ2-1 | TRBD2 | TRBV29-1
CATSKGGDQPQHF | TGTGCCACCAGCAAGGGTGGCGATCAGCCCCAGCATTTT | NA | TRBJ1-5 | NA | TRBV15
CASSQDVAANTQYF | TGCGCCAGCAGCCAAGACGTGGCGGCGAACACGCAGTATTTT | NA | TRBJ2-3 | NA | TRBV4-1
CASSLVGRGSTDTQYF | TGTGCCAGCAGCTTAGTGGGCCGCGGTAGCACAGATACGCAGTATTTT | few | TRBJ2-3 | NA | TRBV7-2
CASSPTVPGYTF | TGTGCCAGCAGTCCGACAGTCCCTGGCTACACCTTC | NA | TRBJ1-2 | NA | TRBV6-1
CATSDPDWGNIQYF | TGTGCCACCAGTGACCCCGACTGGGGAAACATTCAGTACTTC | NA | TRBJ2-4 | NA | TRBV24-1
CSARAGLEQYF | TGCAGTGCTAGAGCGGGACTCGAGCAGTACTTC | NA | TRBJ2-7 | NA | TRBV20-1
CSVRQGANEKLFF | TGCAGCGTCCGTCAGGGTGCTAATGAAAAACTGTTTTTT | NA | TRBJ1-4 | NA | TRBV29-1
CSVDREADTQYF | TGCAGCGTTGACCGGGAGGCAGATACGCAGTATTTT | NA | TRBJ2-3 | TRBD2 | TRBV29-1
CASSQVVADAYEQYF | TGCGCCAGCAGCCAAGTCGTAGCGGATGCCTACGAGCAGTACTTC | few | TRBJ2-7 | NA | TRBV4-3
CASKPGTTSSYEQYF | TGCGCCAGTAAACCCGGGACCACCAGCTCCTACGAGCAGTACTTC | NA | TRBJ2-7 | NA | TRBV5-1
CASSYPGSEQYF | TGCGCCAGCAGCTATCCGGGTAGCGAGCAGTACTTC | NA | TRBJ2-7 | NA | TRBV4-1
CAISGLAGYTDTQYF | TGTGCCATCAGTGGCCTAGCGGGCTACACAGATACGCAGTATTTT | NA | TRBJ2-3 | TRBD2 | TRBV10-3
CASSQGGGFLEKRYF | TGCGCCAGCAGCCAAGGCGGGGGGTTTTTGGAAAAGCGGTACTTC | NA | TRBJ2-5 | TRBD2 | TRBV4-3
CASSHRDSSGNTIYF | TGTGCCAGCAGCCACCGGGACAGCTCTGGAAACACCATATATTTT | NA | TRBJ1-3 | TRBD1 | TRBV13
CASSRPTGRVTDTQYF | TGTGCCAGCAGTCGCCCGACGGGCAGGGTGACAGATACGCAGTATTTT | NA | TRBJ2-3 | NA | TRBV5-6
CASSEPDRVDVYEQYF | TGTGCCAGCAGTGAACCGGACAGGGTAGACGTCTACGAGCAGTACTTC | NA | TRBJ2-7 | TRBD1 | TRBV6-1
CASSLDRGQFYGYTF | TGTGCCAGCAGCTTAGATCGTGGACAGTTCTATGGCTACACCTTC | NA | TRBJ1-2 | NA | TRBV11-2
CASAMEGELFF | TGTGCCAGCGCGATGGAGGGGGAGCTGTTTTTT | NA | TRBJ2-2 | NA | TRBV7-9
CSAAHTGYEQYF | TGCAGTGCTGCACACACAGGCTACGAGCAGTACTTC | NA | TRBJ2-7 | NA | TRBV20-1
CASSQGQGNEQFF | TGCGCCAGCAGCCAGGGACAGGGGAATGAGCAGTTCTTC | few | TRBJ2-1 | TRBD1 | TRBV4-3
CSAHTQRGSYEQYF | TGCAGTGCTCATACACAGCGGGGGAGTTACGAGCAGTACTTC | NA | TRBJ2-7 | TRBD2 | TRBV20-1
CASSVLPGNEQYF | TGTGCCAGCAGCGTGCTGCCCGGGAACGAGCAGTACTTC | NA | TRBJ2-7 | NA | TRBV9
CAISVDALEKLFF | TGTGCCATCAGTGTGGACGCTCTTGAAAAACTGTTTTTT | NA | TRBJ1-4 | NA | TRBV10-3
CASTLTGTEQPQHF | TGTGCCAGCACCTTGACAGGTACAGAACAGCCCCAGCATTTT | NA | TRBJ1-5 | NA | TRBV2